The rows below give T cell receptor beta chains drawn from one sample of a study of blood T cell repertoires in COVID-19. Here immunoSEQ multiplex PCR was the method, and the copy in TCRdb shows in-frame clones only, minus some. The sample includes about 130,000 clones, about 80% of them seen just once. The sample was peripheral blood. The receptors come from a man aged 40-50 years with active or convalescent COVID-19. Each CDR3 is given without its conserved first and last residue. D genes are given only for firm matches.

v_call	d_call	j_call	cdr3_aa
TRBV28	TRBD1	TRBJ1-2	ASTTSGTGNTYGYT
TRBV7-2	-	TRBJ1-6	ASSLTTVHGSYNSPLH
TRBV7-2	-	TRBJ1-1	ASSFTGKNTEAF
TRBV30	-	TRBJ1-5	AWSPVGVQPQH
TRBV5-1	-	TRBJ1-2	ASSPRAGDGYT
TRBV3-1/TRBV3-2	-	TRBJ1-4	ASSPTVREEKLF
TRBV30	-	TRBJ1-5	AWGSGSGQPQH
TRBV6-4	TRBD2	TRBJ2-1	ASTEIAGDNNEQF
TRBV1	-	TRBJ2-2	TSSQDRRIGTGELF
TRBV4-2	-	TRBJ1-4	ASSQDLAGRYEKLF
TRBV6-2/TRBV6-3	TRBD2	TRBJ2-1	ASSYPGGSYNEQF
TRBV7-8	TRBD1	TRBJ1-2	ASSLGTGTNYGYT
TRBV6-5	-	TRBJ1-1	APPGDGTEAF
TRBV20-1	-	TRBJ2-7	SARSGFEQY
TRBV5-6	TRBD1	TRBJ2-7	ASSQLDRGYEQY
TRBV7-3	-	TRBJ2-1	ASSFPGGMNNEQF
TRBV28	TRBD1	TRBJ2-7	ASRRTGGSYEQY
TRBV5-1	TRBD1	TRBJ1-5	ASSSGTGGYSNQPQH
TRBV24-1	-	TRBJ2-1	ATSDPTSYNEQF
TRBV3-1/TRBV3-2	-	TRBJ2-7	ASSHRHSVEQY
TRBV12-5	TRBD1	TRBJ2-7	ASGLGTGGHEQY
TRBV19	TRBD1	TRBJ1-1	ASRSRTGSFSGYTEAF
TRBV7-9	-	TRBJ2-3	ASEKKRTTDTQY
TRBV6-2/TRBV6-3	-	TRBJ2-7	ASSPIGPYEQY
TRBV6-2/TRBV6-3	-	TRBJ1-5	ASSHGDSFNQPQH
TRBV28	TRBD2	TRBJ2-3	ASSPIQRGAGDTQY
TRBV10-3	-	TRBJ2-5	AISRQQETQY
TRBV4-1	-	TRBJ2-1	ASSQDGTLTYNEQF
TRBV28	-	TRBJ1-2	ASLVLTGVGGYT
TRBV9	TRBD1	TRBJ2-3	ASSVGGTGGPDTQY
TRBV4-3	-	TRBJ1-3	ASSQGTGDGRNTIY
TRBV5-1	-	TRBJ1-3	ASSFGQNRDTIY
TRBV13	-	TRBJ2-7	ASSAQIRDNYEQY
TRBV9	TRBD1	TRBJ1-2	ASSFRDREGYT
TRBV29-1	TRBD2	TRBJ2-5	SVRGLEVETQY
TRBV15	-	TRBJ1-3	ATSREGGGNTIY
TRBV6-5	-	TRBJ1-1	ASRPAPDSLYAF
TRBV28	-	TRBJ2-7	ASSPWTNSYEQY
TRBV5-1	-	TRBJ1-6	ASSGLDNSPLH
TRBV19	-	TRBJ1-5	ASSRLGGQPQH
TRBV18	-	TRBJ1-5	ASSPPVNTHSNQPQH
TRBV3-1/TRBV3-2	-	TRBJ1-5	ASSRQADQPQH
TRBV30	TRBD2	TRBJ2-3	AWLTSGTDTQY
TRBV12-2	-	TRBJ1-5	ASRLSMTGEQKRGINNQPQH
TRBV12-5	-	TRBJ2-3	ASGLGQTSTDTQY
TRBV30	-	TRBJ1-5	AWSVSDTPNQPQH
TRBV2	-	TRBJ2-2	ASSGPGRTGELF
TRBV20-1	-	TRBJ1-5	SASGGGGQPQH
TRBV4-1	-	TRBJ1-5	ASSLEARRAGRQPQH
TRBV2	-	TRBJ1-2	ASTSGVGGYT
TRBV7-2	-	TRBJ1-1	ASSLGQSLAEAF
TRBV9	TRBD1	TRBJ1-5	ASSPGGDSQPQH
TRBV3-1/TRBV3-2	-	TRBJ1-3	ASSQDLTGNTIY
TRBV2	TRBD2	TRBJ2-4	ASSRKVAGGAKNIQY